This T cell receptor beta chain was recovered during a study of T cell repertoires in ileal Crohn's disease. Study in general: At surgery, roughly 35% of patients smoked, with median disease duration 7.9 years. Thiopurines (fewer than 12) or anti-TNF agents (roughly 18) were given postoperatively to about half.

Some clones are missing from TCRdb's copy, which holds only in-frame ones; the method was immunoSEQ multiplex PCR. The table includes around 13,000 clones, approximately 81% detected once. Germline V gene data show CDR1 as SGHRS and CDR2 as YFSETQ. This CDR3 region has 15 residues. V trimming: 0 bases; J trimming: 5 bases; junction bases outside the gene matches: 1. This clone showed up just a few times. V usage is TRBV5-1 and J usage is TRBJ2-1; TRBD2 matches at 11 bases. Sequencing was performed on ileal tissue. This TCR was recovered from an adult with Crohn's disease. DNA for the CDR3: TGCGCCAGCAGCTTGGGACTAGCGGGAAACAATGAGCAGTTCTTC. It yields the protein CASSLGLAGNNEQFF.